What follows describes a single T cell receptor (beta chain). The antigen remains undetermined. The CDR3 sequence is 15 residues long. Assay: immunoSEQ multiplex PCR; the TCRdb copy retains only in-frame clones and omits some. Of more than 10,000 clones listed, 75% to 90% are singletons. This sample was taken from a study of tumor-infiltrating lymphocytes in localized non-small cell lung cancer. In the study overall: Patients included smokers and never-smokers with various histologies, some sampled after neoadjuvant chemotherapy. Whole-study findings and limits: TCRbeta sequencing showed higher T cell infiltration in tumors than uninvolved lung. Technical variation could not be separated from intratumor heterogeneity here. T-cell fraction did not differ between immunotypes IM1 and IM2.

The sequenced sample consisted of uninvolved lung tissue not adjacent to the tumor. The chain combines TRBV12-2 with TRBJ1-4; TRBD1 is taken as the D call from the table, unchecked against the DNA. TRBV12-2 counts as a pseudogene. This TCR was sampled from a human donor with non-small cell lung cancer. The CDR3 here is CASRLGDSWGEKLFF. The CDR3 nucleotides read TGTGCAAGTCGCTTAGGGGACAGCTGGGGTGAAAAACTGTTTTTT.